Reported below is one T cell receptor beta chain. The antigen it recognizes is unknown. Base qualities were left out, and no much larger clone turns up one base away. Libraries came from the immunoSEQ multiplex PCR assay. Entries here come from immuneACCESS through TCRdb and include only in-frame sequences with V and J called. Some clones fail to appear in such tables; in the studies checked, an unresolved V gene covers under half of the shortfall, and the cause of the remainder is unknown. The sample records 16,000 or so clones, about 73% of which are singletons. Around 8% of the sample comes from the top ten. Repertoires were sampled repeatedly over the course of chemoradiotherapy, so clonal expansion could be followed in the tumor microenvironment. The data originate from a study of chemoradiotherapy in HPV16-positive cancers (dated by TCRdb to between 2021 and 2024). A note on the overall study: Candidate HPV-specific T-cell clones and common TCR motifs were defined through functional T-cell assays on cells from a couple of HPV16-positive patients. Whether T-cell immunity against the HPV oncoproteins E6 and E7 changes during chemoradiotherapy and whether survival is affected by this immunity were examined in the study. Next, the candidate HPV-specific TCRs and motifs were followed in TCR repertoires from approximately 82 patients with HPV-related cancers. What the research found in general, with its limitations: Only two HPV16-positive patients were used to derive the functional definition of HPV-specific T cells, and the survival association was reported for HPV16-positive patients. In HPV16-positive patients, expansion of HPV-responsive T cells during chemoradiotherapy was found to be associated with improved recurrence-free survival. Expansion of candidate HPV-specific clones and E7-related TCR motifs was observed in the tumor microenvironment during treatment, whereas no such expansion was observed for non-HPV-specific T cells.

At the junction V is shortened by 4 bases and J by 2 bases; bases outside the gene matches: 7. The germline V gene sets CDR1 to SGHDT and CDR2 to YYEEEE. The CDR3, cysteine through phenylalanine, is 17 amino acids long. Left in the record is the CDR3 DNA by itself, 51 bases read in frame from the first base. Recombination joined TRBV5-6 with TRBJ2-7, and TRBD2 matches 15 of the central bases. This specimen was tumor tissue, taken from a patient who underwent chemoradiotherapy. This sequence was found in a human donor with HPV-associated anogenital cancer. The DNA reads TGTGCCAGCAGCGCTGGACTAGCGGGAGGGATTCCCTACGAGCAGTACTTC. Its protein product is CASSAGLAGGIPYEQYF.